This section outlines one T cell receptor (beta chain) sequence together with its context. Its antigen is not identified. The data derive from a study of shared clonotypes between healthy human individuals. Overall study findings and caveats: Depth of sequencing was expected to influence donor clonotype sharing. Non-shared clonotypes showed lower generation probabilities than clonotypes common to all four donors.

Germline V CDR1 and CDR2: MNHNS, SASEGT. The CDR3 contains 15 residues. The trim removed 3 bases at V and 7 bases at J, leaving 7 bases unmatched. Each cell subset's genomic DNA was divided evenly among several immunoSEQ plates. The method was immunoSEQ multiplex PCR; TCRdb's version includes in-frame clones alone and lacks a portion of them. The sample carries fewer than 3 million clones, around 90% recorded once. The sequencing sample was made of naive CD4+ T cells from PBMCs. Subset described: CD45RA+ positively selected. This sequence originates from a man younger than 30 in good health. Some clones in this sample may be carry-over from other donors' samples. J is TRBJ2-1 and V is TRBV6-1, with 9 bases identical to TRBD1. CDR3 nucleotide sequence: TGTGCCAGCAGTGACCCGGGACAGGGATCAAATGAGCAGTTCTTC. Residues: CASSDPGQGSNEQFF.